The sequence of this T cell receptor beta chain was determined in a study of cytomegalovirus exposure and HLA in healthy donors. General study points: In vitro experiments confirmed that three CMV-associated chains were specific for CMV antigens. The study reported that TCR beta sequences accurately predicted HLA-A and HLA-B alleles in most subjects. In a later analysis, HLA-associated TCR beta chains were more clonally expanded than equally common others. It was reportedly the case that the classifier diagnosed cytomegalovirus status with high specificity and sensitivity.

Concerning this clone: What it recognizes is unknown.

This PCR relied on a set of 60 Vbeta primers and 13 Jbeta primers. Profiling relied on immunoSEQ multiplex PCR, and the TCRdb table lists in-frame clones only, not all of them. The sample yields more than 100,000 clones, roughly three quarters seen once. The TCR originated in a young woman in good health and CMV-seronegative. Sequencing was done on a sample of PBMCs.

The CDR3 spells CASSEAWEFETQYF. The CDR3 DNA reads TGTGCCAGCAGTGAAGCATGGGAGTTTGAGACCCAGTACTTC. The rearrangement links TRBV6-1 to TRBJ2-5; weak D call: TRBD2 (5 bases). Germline V lookup: CDR1 MNHNS, CDR2 SASEGT. The ends were cut back, 0 bases at V and 5 bases at J, with 10 bases in the middle. The CDR3 sequence is 14 residues long.